Listed below are T cell receptor beta chains from one sample, sequenced in a study of OX40 agonist ivuxolimab in advanced cancers. The assay was immunoSEQ multiplex PCR, and TCRdb's table has in-frame clones only and misses some. This table has 90,000 to 150,000 clones, 75% to 90% appearing once. The specimen was CD4+ or CD8+ T cells sorted from blood, collected in a trial of the OX40 agonist ivuxolimab. The receptors were gathered from an adult with an advanced solid tumor such as melanoma, head and neck, liver or kidney cancer. The CDR3 runs from the conserved cysteine through the conserved F or W. Fields, in order: CDR3 length, clone size, D gene, V gene, J gene, CDR3 DNA, CDR3 protein. A D gene is named only where the DNA matches it firmly. The size field is filled for only some rows; it gives once, few, many or a size class.

16	once	-	TRBV9	TRBJ2-5	TGTGCCAGCAGCGTAGCTCCTAGCGTCTCCCAAGAGACCCAGTACTTC	CASSVAPSVSQETQYF
16	-	-	TRBV10-3	TRBJ2-2	TGTGCCATCAGTGACCCGGGTCAGAAGAACACCGGGGAGCTGTTTTTT	CAISDPGQKNTGELFF
13	-	-	TRBV18	TRBJ1-1	TGTGCCAGCTCACCCCCAGGGAACACTGAAGCTTTCTTT	CASSPPGNTEAFF
11	-	-	TRBV7-9	TRBJ2-1	TGTGCCAGCAGCCCCCAAGGTGAGCAGTTCTTC	CASSPQGEQFF
15	-	-	TRBV19	TRBJ1-6	TGTGCCAGTAGTATAGATCTCCGGGTTAATTCACCCCTCCACTTT	CASSIDLRVNSPLHF
14	-	-	TRBV5-1	TRBJ1-2	TGCGCCAGCAGCTTGGAACAGGGTAAGGATGGCTACACCTTC	CASSLEQGKDGYTF
15	-	TRBD1	TRBV19	TRBJ2-3	TGTGCCAGTAGGGACAGGGGTGCCAGCACAGATACGCAGTATTTT	CASRDRGASTDTQYF
18	-	TRBD2	TRBV5-1	TRBJ2-7	TGCGCCAGCAGCCCGGGGCCTAGCGGGGGTACGAGCTCCTACGAGCAGTACTTC	CASSPGPSGGTSSYEQYF
14	-	-	TRBV28	TRBJ1-1	TGTGCCAGCAGTTTATTGTCAGTGAACACTGAAGCTTTCTTT	CASSLLSVNTEAFF
13	once	TRBD1	TRBV7-9	TRBJ1-3	TGTGCCAGCAGACAGGGGGCTGGAAACACCATATATTTT	CASRQGAGNTIYF
15	once	-	TRBV19	TRBJ2-6	TGTGCCAGTAGTATCATGTACTCTGGGGCCAACGTCCTGACTTTC	CASSIMYSGANVLTF
14	once	-	TRBV5-6	TRBJ2-7	TGTGCCAGCAGCTTGGTGTCACATTCCTACGAGCAGTACTTC	CASSLVSHSYEQYF
11	-	-	TRBV14	TRBJ2-5	TGTGCCAGCCGAGGAGGAGAGACCCAGTACTTC	CASRGGETQYF
13	-	-	TRBV7-2	TRBJ2-3	TGTGCCAGCAGCTTTGACAGGCGCGATACGCAGTATTTT	CASSFDRRDTQYF
15	-	-	TRBV28	TRBJ2-3	TGTGCCAGCAGTCCGGCGGACCTTTCCACAGATACGCAGTATTTT	CASSPADLSTDTQYF
15	few	-	TRBV6-5	TRBJ1-3	TGTGCCAGCAGACCACAGGGACGCTCTGGAAACACCATATATTTT	CASRPQGRSGNTIYF
11	-	-	TRBV9	TRBJ2-1	TGTGCCAGCAGCTTCGACAATGAGCAGTTCTTC	CASSFDNEQFF
15	-	TRBD1	TRBV19	TRBJ2-7	TGTGCCAGTAGTATTTCGACAGGGGGCAATTACGAGCAGTACTTC	CASSISTGGNYEQYF
14	few	-	TRBV7-9	TRBJ2-1	TGTGCCAGCAGCTTCGGTATGCCCACACATGAGCAGTTCTTC	CASSFGMPTHEQFF
13	-	-	TRBV29-1	TRBJ2-1	TGCAGCGTTGACGGGTACTCCTACAATGAGCAGTTCTTC	CSVDGYSYNEQFF
15	-	-	TRBV10-3	TRBJ2-1	TGTGCCATCAGTGACAGTGAGGGGCCCTACAATGAGCAGTTCTTC	CAISDSEGPYNEQFF
14	-	TRBD1	TRBV7-9	TRBJ2-7	TGTGCCAGCAGCTCGGGACAGGGTTGGTACGAGCAGTACTTC	CASSSGQGWYEQYF
14	-	-	TRBV30	TRBJ2-7	TGTGCCTGGAGTGTAGGGAAAGGGTCCTACGAGCAGTACTTC	CAWSVGKGSYEQYF
15	-	-	TRBV27	TRBJ1-4	TGTGCCAGCAGTCCCATTGGGCGGAATAATGAAAAACTGTTTTTT	CASSPIGRNNEKLFF
14	-	TRBD1	TRBV6-5	TRBJ1-1	TGTGCCAGCAGTCGAACCGGGACAGCGAAGGAAGCTTTCTTT	CASSRTGTAKEAFF